This T cell receptor (beta chain) was sequenced in a study of T cells after yellow fever vaccination. Germline trimming cut 4 bases from V and 6 bases from J; bases unmatched to any gene: 12. CDR1 SGHTS and CDR2 YDEGEE come from the germline V gene. The CDR3 contains 15 residues. Each CDR3 protein gets one entry after TCRdb re-called the 5' RACE reads with MiXCR. The repertoire holds around 600,000 distinct CDR3 sequences, with 12% as singletons. The material sequenced was PBMCs, taken on the day of the yellow fever booster vaccination. The source is a young man who received the YFV17D yellow fever vaccine. V is TRBV5-8 and J is TRBJ2-7, with 8 bases aligning to TRBD2. The CDR3 DNA follows: TGTGCCAGCAGCCCTGGGCTAGCGGGTCTTCGCGAGCAGTACTTC. It codes for CASSPGLAGLREQYF.